This T cell receptor beta chain appears in the sequencing data of a study of early stage breast cancer tumors (dated by TCRdb to the late 2010s). Looking at the study overall: Of the roughly 17 invasive breast tumors, more than 9 were found to be estrogen receptor-positive, progesterone receptor-positive and HER2-negative. A total of 2,651,842 templates, representing roughly 1,100,000 unique clonotypes, were detected across all samples. Of the roughly twelve ER+/PR+/HER2- tumors, eight were classified as invasive ductal carcinomas and four as invasive lobular carcinomas. On average, each sample had roughly 9.7-fold read coverage. Results and caveats for the whole study, not just this receptor: Repertoires from blood resembled normal breast more closely than tumor, and using blood as a reference for each tissue separated tumor from normal in about 85% of the 16 patients. Bulk genomic DNA sequencing of unsorted cells missed chain pairing and functional markers such as CD4, CD8 and FOXP3. Because the cohort was small, a breakdown by tumor subtype could not be done. Enriched TCRB sequences shared across patients were found to be mostly commonly generated sequences that were unlikely to play an important role in the tumor microenvironment. Tumors showed roughly 2.3-fold higher T cell density and higher clonality than adjacent normal breast tissue.

Remarks on this clone: Its antigen is still unknown. The record has no base qualities; no much larger clone is one base away.

The study profiled bulk TCR beta-chain repertoires in matched peripheral blood, tumor and adjacent normal breast tissue taken from fewer than 20 patients with early-stage breast cancer. Before surgery, about 4.5-11 mL of whole blood was collected into EDTA tubes and then processed within 2 hours. Peripheral blood mononuclear cells were isolated by Ficoll-Paque centrifugation in SepMate-50 tubes. PBMCs were cryopreserved in aliquots of roughly 1.9 to 4.5 million cells in about 90% FBS with around 10% DMSO and kept in liquid nitrogen. Genomic DNA was extracted with the Qiagen AllPrep DNA/RNA Mini kit. V lost 3 bases and J lost 4 bases; the stretch between them is 9 bases long. The CDR3 runs 13 residues from the cysteine to the phenylalanine. Only the CDR3 DNA is retained, 39 bases long and in frame from the first base. The germline V gene encodes CDR1 KGHSH and CDR2 LQKENI. Each sample was amplified in two independent genomic DNA replicates, using 0.5 to 0.65 ug for blood and around 1.5 ug for tumor or normal breast. TCRB sequencing of genomic DNA was carried out with the ImmunoSeq Intro kit according to the manufacturer's instructions. Multiplex PCR was run for around 30 cycles using proprietary primers and spike-in control sequences for absolute quantification. Single-end 150-bp reads were used to sequence an 87-bp fragment covering the CDR3 and the flanking V and J genes. Seven samples, each with two replicates, were multiplexed per lane of an Illumina MiSeq using version 3.0 chemistry. From the authors' description of their analysis: The vendor's proprietary pipeline processed the raw data and merged both replicates into a single result for each sample. To define clonotypes, the study grouped productive rearrangements that shared the V-gene family, CDR3 amino acid sequence and J-gene segment. To compute clonality, the normalized Shannon entropy (Pielou evenness) of TCRB abundances was subtracted from 1. To estimate T cell density, the total number of templates was divided by the number of input cells, which was inferred from the amount of DNA input. Total repertoire diversity and clonality were estimated with Recon using default parameters. Clonotypes with over 0.1% abundance in tumor and at least 32-fold higher abundance in tumor than in normal breast were defined as tumor-enriched. TCRdb mirrors the immuneACCESS table, restricted to in-frame sequences. Some clones are absent from its copies; in checked studies, under half trace to an unresolved V gene, and the reason for the others is unknown. V, J and clone size are taken as reported in that table, and D and trimming were inferred from the DNA itself. Within this sample are just over 70,000 clones, with more than 65% of them counted one time only. The ten largest clones capture 3.5% of the sample.

The receptor comes from a person aged 55-75 years with breast cancer. This chain is built from TRBV18 and TRBJ1-2, with TRBD1 perhaps the D gene, on 5 matching bases. The source material was blood. For the CDR3, the sequence is CASSPGGGYGYTF. At the DNA level, the sequence is TGTGCCAGCTCACCCGGGGGAGGCTATGGCTACACCTTC.